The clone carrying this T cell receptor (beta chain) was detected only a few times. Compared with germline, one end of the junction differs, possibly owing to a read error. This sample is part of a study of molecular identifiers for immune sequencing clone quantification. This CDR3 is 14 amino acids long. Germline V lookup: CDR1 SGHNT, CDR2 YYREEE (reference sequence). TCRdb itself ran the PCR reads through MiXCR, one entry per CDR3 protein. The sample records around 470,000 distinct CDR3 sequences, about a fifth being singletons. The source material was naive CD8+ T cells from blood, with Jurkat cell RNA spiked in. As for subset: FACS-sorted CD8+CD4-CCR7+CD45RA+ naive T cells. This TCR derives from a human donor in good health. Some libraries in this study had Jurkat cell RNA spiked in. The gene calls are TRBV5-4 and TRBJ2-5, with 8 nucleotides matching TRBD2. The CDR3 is CASSSGVAGGPGPF. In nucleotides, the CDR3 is TGTGCCAGCAGCTCCGGTGTGGCGGGGGGACCCGGTCCCTTC.